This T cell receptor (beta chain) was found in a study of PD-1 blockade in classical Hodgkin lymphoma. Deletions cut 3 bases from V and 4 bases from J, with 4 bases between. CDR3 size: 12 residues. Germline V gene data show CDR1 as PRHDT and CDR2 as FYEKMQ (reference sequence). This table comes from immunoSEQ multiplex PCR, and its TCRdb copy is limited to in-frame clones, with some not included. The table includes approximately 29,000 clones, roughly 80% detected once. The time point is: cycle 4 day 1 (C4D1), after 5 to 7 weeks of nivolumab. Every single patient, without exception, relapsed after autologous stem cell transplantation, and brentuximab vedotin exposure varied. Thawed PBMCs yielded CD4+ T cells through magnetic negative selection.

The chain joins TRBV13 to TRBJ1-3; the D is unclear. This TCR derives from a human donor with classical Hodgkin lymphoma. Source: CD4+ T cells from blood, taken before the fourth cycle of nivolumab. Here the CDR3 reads CASSLDGNTIYF. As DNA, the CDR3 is TGTGCCAGCAGCTTGGACGGAAACACCATATATTTT.